What follows are 32 T cell receptor beta chains derived from one specimen sequenced in a study of T-cell memory formation after mild COVID-19. TCRdb re-derived calls from the 5' RACE reads in MiXCR, one entry per CDR3 protein. Among roughly 500,000 distinct CDR3 sequences, around 21% were seen once, and the ten largest hold around 13%. The sequencing sample was made of PBMCs or a T cell subset sorted from them (not recorded which). Source of these receptors: an adult woman who had mild COVID-19 (a few samples of this study predate the infection). Cell type and time point are not known.

This clonotype was seen more than once but under ten times. The rearrangement links TRBV7-2 to TRBJ2-2; 8 nucleotides agree with TRBD2. CDR1 and CDR2 (germline): SGHTA, FQGNSA. The CDR3 runs to 15 residues. The V gene end was trimmed by 5 bases and the J gene end by 4 bases; junction bases not matched to a gene: 6. The CDR3 loop is CASSIGLAATGELFF. CDR3 nucleotide sequence: TGTGCCAGCAGCATCGGACTAGCTGCCACCGGGGAGCTGTTTTTT. The full variable domain, rest sourced from reference TRBV7-2 and TRBJ2-2, is GAGVSQSPSNKVTEKGKDVELRCDPISGHTALYWYRQSLGQGLEFLIYFQGNSAPDKSGLPSDRFSAERTGGSVSTLTIQRTQQEDSAVYLCASSIGLAATGELFFGEGSRLTVL.

V and J are TRBV12-3 or TRBV12-4 and TRBJ1-2, with no clear D. The CDR3 extends over 13 amino acids. Between the trimmed V and J ends, which lost 5 bases and 7 bases, there was a span of 14 bases. The CDR3 loop is CASSHTKLPGYTF. CDR3 DNA sequence: TGTGCCAGCAGTCACACTAAACTCCCTGGCTACACCTTC.

The rearrangement uses TRBV7-9 and TRBJ2-3, with TRBD1 identical over 11 bases. Trimming took 3 bases from V and 7 from J; bases not matched to a gene: 6. The germline gives CDR1 SEHNR, CDR2 FQNEAQ (reference sequence). CDR3 length: 15 residues. In DNA, the CDR3 is TGTGCCAGCAGCTTCGCCGGGACAGGGGGATATACGCAGTATTTT. Its protein is CASSFAGTGGYTQYF. The full variable domain, its missing parts supplied by reference TRBV7-9 and TRBJ2-3, is DTGVSQNPRHKITKRGQNVTFRCDPISEHNRLYWYRQTLGQGPEFLTYFQNEAQLEKSRLLSDRFSAERPKGSFSTLEIQRTEQGDSAMYLCASSFAGTGGYTQYFGPGTRLTVL.

This clonotype has just a few counts. CDR3 residues: CSARKTSGSPYEQYF. The CDR3 DNA reads TGCAGTGCTAGGAAGACTAGCGGGAGCCCCTACGAGCAGTACTTC. The chain is built from TRBV20-1 and TRBJ2-7; 12 positions match TRBD2. In germline, CDR1 is DFQATT, CDR2 SNEGSKA (reference sequence). The length of the CDR3 is 15 residues. Trimming took 3 bases from V and 2 from J; bases not matched to a gene: 5.

In its sample, this clonotype was seen a few times. As DNA, the CDR3 is TGCGCCAGCAGCCGTTCGAGGACGGATGAGCAGTTCTTC. Translating gives CASSRSRTDEQFF. The V call is TRBV5-1, the J call TRBJ2-1, with D unclear. The V end lost 4 bases, the J end lost 8 bases, and 13 bases lay between the germline ends. CDR3 length: 13 amino acids. Germline loops: CDR1 SGHRS, CDR2 YFSETQ.

This chain joins TRBV5-4 and TRBJ1-6, with 7 positions matching TRBD1. J lost 7 bases, V lost 4 bases, and 2 bases had no gene match. The CDR3 runs 13 residues. CDR1 is SGHNT, CDR2 YYREEE, per germline (reference sequence). The CDR3 loop reads CASSTQGNSPLHF. The DNA of the CDR3 is TGTGCCAGCAGCACACAGGGGAATTCACCCCTCCACTTT.

V gene TRBV7-8 combines with J gene TRBJ2-7; possible D gene TRBD1, 5 bases. The CDR3 has 14 residues. CDR1 and CDR2 (germline): SGHVS, FQNEAQ. V was pared by 1 base and J by 3 bases, with 10 bases between. CDR3 region: CASSLDGRVYEQYF. The CDR3 region has the DNA TGTGCCAGCAGCTTAGACGGCAGGGTCTACGAGCAGTACTTC.

The chain carries TRBV7-3 and TRBJ1-2; TRBD1 aligns across 7 bases. The CDR3 extends over 17 amino acids. Per germline, CDR1 SGHTA and CDR2 FQGTGA. The ends lost 4 bases at V and 7 bases at J; junction bases unmatched: 18. The CDR3 loop is CASSSNPRQGLFRGYTF. The CDR3 DNA sequence: TGTGCCAGCAGCTCTAACCCAAGACAGGGTTTGTTTCGTGGCTACACCTTC.

The V and J genes are TRBV12-3 or TRBV12-4 and TRBJ2-1; D is unresolved. The CDR3 runs to 15 residues. The V end was cut by 1 base, the J end by 2 bases, with 9 bases between. CDR3 loop: CASSLGGNTYNEQFF. CDR3 bases: TGTGCCAGCAGTTTAGGTGGGAACACCTACAATGAGCAGTTCTTC.

The chain uses TRBV6-2 or TRBV6-3 and TRBJ2-7, with 13 nucleotides matching TRBD2. Germline assignment: CDR1 MNHEY and CDR2 SVGEGT. With 2 bases clipped from V and 3 bases from J, the junction kept 4 bases outside the gene matches. CDR3 length: 16 residues. CDR3 bases: TGTGCCAGCAGTTACGGACTAGCGGGAGAGAGCTACGAGCAGTACTTC. It encodes CASSYGLAGESYEQYF.

This chain joins TRBV27 and TRBJ2-7; 8 positions match TRBD1. This CDR3 spans 12 amino acids. The V gene's germline CDR1 is MNHEY and CDR2 SMNVEV (reference sequence). J was trimmed by 3 bases and V by 8 bases; bases with no gene match: 3. This CDR3 is CASHDRGYEQYF. The CDR3 DNA reads as TGTGCCAGCCACGACAGGGGCTACGAGCAGTACTTC.

The rearrangement uses TRBV12-3 or TRBV12-4 and TRBJ1-2; the match to TRBD1 covers 11 bases. V lost 6 bases, J lost 7 bases, and 10 bases stayed unmatched. The length of the CDR3 is 15 residues. CDR3 DNA: TGTGCCAGCAGCTTTAGGACAGGGGGCGAGACTGGCTACACCTTC. Protein sequence: CASSFRTGGETGYTF.

The chain couples TRBV2 to TRBJ1-1; D gene unclear. Germline V lookup: CDR1 SNHLY, CDR2 FYNNEI. There are 11 residues in the CDR3. V was trimmed by 8 bases and J by 4 bases, leaving 8 bases between them. The DNA for the CDR3 is TGTGCCAGCGGGCAAGCCACTGAAGCTTTCTTT. Translating gives CASGQATEAFF.

This clonotype was detected a few times. The chain uses TRBV5-4 and TRBJ1-1; D gene unclear. CDR3 length: 16 amino acids. The V gene's germline CDR1 is SGHNT and CDR2 YYREEE (reference sequence). Trimming took 2 bases from V and 4 from J, leaving 18 bases between them. CDR3 amino acids: CASSFEALEGTTEAFF. The CDR3 coding sequence is TGTGCCAGCAGCTTTGAGGCCCTGGAGGGAACCACTGAAGCTTTCTTT.

In its sample, this clonotype was seen a few times. The genes are TRBV7-2 and TRBJ2-3, with 7 nucleotides matching TRBD2. The CDR3 contains 14 residues. V shed 6 bases and J 7 bases; nucleotides not matched to a gene: 10. Germline V gives CDR1 SGHTA, CDR2 FQGNSA. CDR3 in amino acids: CASSQGGGAYTQYF. In DNA form, the CDR3 reads TGTGCCAGCAGTCAAGGCGGGGGAGCTTATACGCAGTATTTT. The variable domain in full, with the rest retrieved from reference TRBV7-2 and TRBJ2-3, is GAGVSQSPSNKVTEKGKDVELRCDPISGHTALYWYRQSLGQGLEFLIYFQGNSAPDKSGLPSDRFSAERTGGSVSTLTIQRTQQEDSAVYLCASSQGGGAYTQYFGPGTRLTVL.

This clonotype showed up just a few times. This chain links TRBV21-1 with TRBJ1-2. TRBV21-1 is annotated as a pseudogene. The CDR3 totals 15 residues. CDR3 nucleotides: TGTGCCAGCAGCTCGCGACCGGAAGGGCCGTGTGGCTACACCTTC. Translated, it gives CASSSRPEGPCGYTF.

The rearrangement joins TRBV29-1 to TRBJ1-1; D call uncertain. Trimming cost V 8 bases and J 11 bases, with 21 bases left between them. The germline gives CDR1 SQVTM, CDR2 ANQGSEA. This CDR3 is 12 amino acids long. CDR3 in amino acids: CSSEGIGLSAFF. The CDR3 DNA sequence: TGCAGCTCCGAAGGTATCGGGTTGTCGGCTTTCTTT.

This clonotype was recorded a few times. J is TRBJ2-1 and V is TRBV4-2; 14 bases match TRBD2. Germline CDR1 is LGHNA and CDR2 is YNFKEQ. The CDR3 runs 17 residues. Germline trimming cut 2 bases from V and 8 bases from J; bases unmatched to any gene: 8. CDR3 loop: CASSQSRLAGGRDEQFF. Written as DNA, the CDR3 is TGTGCCAGCAGCCAATCCCGACTAGCGGGAGGGAGGGATGAGCAGTTCTTC.

CDR3 in DNA: TGTGCCAGCAGCACCGGACGGACCTACTACAATGAGCAGTTCTTC. Translated, it gives CASSTGRTYYNEQFF. The V call is TRBV7-8, the J call TRBJ2-1; D gene ambiguous. Between the trimmed V and J ends, which lost 5 bases and 3 bases, there was a span of 14 bases. The CDR3 spans 15 residues. Germline CDR1 reads SGHVS; CDR2 reads FQNEAQ. The full variable domain, in which reference TRBV7-8 and TRBJ2-1 provide the parts outside the CDR3, is GAGVSQSPRYKVAKRGQDVALRCDPISGHVSLFWYQQALGQGPEFLTYFQNEAQLDKSGLPSDRFFAERPEGSVSTLKIQRTQQEDSAVYLCASSTGRTYYNEQFFGPGTRLTVL.

V usage is TRBV12-3 or TRBV12-4 and J usage is TRBJ2-1, with TRBD2 matching 12 bases. V shed 6 bases and J 8 bases; nucleotides not matched to a gene: 11. CDR3 length: 16 amino acids. In DNA, the CDR3 is TGTGCCAGCAGCTACCTCCTGACTAGCGGGAGTGATGAGCAGTTCTTC. This encodes CASSYLLTSGSDEQFF.

The chain carries TRBV12-3 or TRBV12-4 and TRBJ2-1; unclear D gene. V was trimmed by 3 bases and J by 4 bases, leaving 4 bases between them. This CDR3 comprises 12 residues. CDR3 sequence (DNA): TGTGCCAGCAGTTTTTGGTACAATGAGCAGTTCTTC. Protein sequence: CASSFWYNEQFF.

A few counts support this clonotype. V gene TRBV29-1 combines with J gene TRBJ2-3; D gene unclear. This CDR3 region has 12 residues. Germline V gene lookup returns CDR1 SQVTM and CDR2 ANQGSEA. V was shortened by 7 bases and J by 11 bases, with 19 bases between the two germline ends. The CDR3 loop reads CSATPSQIGQYF. The CDR3 nucleotides read TGCAGCGCCACCCCATCGCAGATCGGGCAGTATTTT.

The chain has TRBV4-2 and TRBJ2-7; D unclear. The germline V gene encodes CDR1 LGHNA and CDR2 YNFKEQ. Trimming cost V 4 bases and J 3 bases, with 19 bases left between them. CDR3 length: 16 residues. The CDR3 bases are TGTGCCAGCAGCCCACCCTACTCCCGACGGGTCTACGAGCAGTACTTC. Amino acids: CASSPPYSRRVYEQYF.

The chain links TRBV12-3 or TRBV12-4 to TRBJ2-3, with 13 bases fitting TRBD2. After removal of 7 bases from V and 3 bases from J, the junction contained 7 bases not matched to a gene. The CDR3 is 16 residues long. The CDR3 sequence: CASTPLAGGPTDTQYF. The CDR3 bases are TGTGCCAGCACCCCACTAGCGGGGGGGCCGACAGATACGCAGTATTTT.

This clonotype was counted a few times. The chain carries TRBV5-1 and TRBJ2-3, with a weak D call TRBD2 (7 bases). CDR3 size: 15 residues. Germline CDR1 SGHRS, CDR2 YFSETQ. The V gene lost 3 bases and the J gene lost 1 base, with 12 bases spanning the gap. The CDR3 DNA reads as TGCGCCAGCAGCTGGGGGGGGGCCGGCACAGATACGCAGTATTTT. Translation: CASSWGGAGTDTQYF. Full variable domain (rest looked up from reference TRBV5-1 and TRBJ2-3): KAGVTQTPRYLIKTRGQQVTLSCSPISGHRSVSWYQQTPGQGLQFLFEYFSETQRNKGNFPGRFSGRQFSNSRSEMNVSTLELGDSALYLCASSWGGAGTDTQYFGPGTRLTVL.

CDR3 sequence: CASRKQGLDTEAFF. Written as DNA, the CDR3 is TGCGCCAGCAGAAAACAGGGGTTGGACACTGAAGCTTTCTTT. This chain connects TRBV4-1 to TRBJ1-1, with 7 bases aligning to TRBD1. The CDR3 extends over 14 amino acids. V lost 6 bases to trimming and J lost 3 bases; unmatched junction nucleotides: 7. Germline V gene lookup returns CDR1 MGHRA and CDR2 YSYEKL.

This clonotype appeared a few times. This sequence joins TRBV9 and TRBJ1-5; D uncertain. The CDR3 is made up of 16 amino acids. Germline CDR1 is SGDLS and CDR2 is YYNGEE. The V and J ends lost 3 bases and 2 bases respectively, with 15 bases between them. The CDR3 DNA follows: TGTGCCAGCAGCGCAGGAAGTGGCGGGGGCAATCAGCCCCAGCATTTT. Residues: CASSAGSGGGNQPQHF.

This clonotype was seen a few times. The chain couples TRBV6-6 to TRBJ2-1; 7 bases map to TRBD1. This CDR3 is 15 amino acids long. In germline, CDR1 is MNHNY, CDR2 SVGAGI (reference sequence). V gave up 4 bases and J gave up 10 bases; unmatched junction bases: 13. The DNA for the CDR3 is TGTGCCAGCAGTTCCCCCGGGACAGAGGTCAGGGAGCAGTTCTTC. As protein: CASSSPGTEVREQFF.

This clonotype was detected a few times. The V call is TRBV7-9, the J call TRBJ2-1; 9 nucleotides agree with TRBD2. Germline trimming cut 2 bases from V and 6 bases from J; bases unmatched to any gene: 5. CDR3 length equals 15 residues. Germline loops: CDR1 SEHNR, CDR2 FQNEAQ (reference sequence). The CDR3 loop reads CASSLQAGGPNEQFF. CDR3 in DNA: TGTGCCAGCAGCTTACAGGCGGGGGGGCCCAATGAGCAGTTCTTC.

The V and J genes are TRBV23-1 and TRBJ2-1; D unresolved. TRBV23-1 is designated an ORF whose function remains uncertain. The ends were cut back, 9 bases at V and 0 bases at J, with 15 bases in the middle. CDR3 length equals 15 residues. The CDR3 region is CARNTGRRSYNEQFF. As DNA, the CDR3 is TGCGCCAGGAACACCGGGCGTCGCTCCTACAATGAGCAGTTCTTC.

The V gene is TRBV7-9, the J gene TRBJ1-6; D ambiguous. CDR1 and CDR2 from the germline V gene are SEHNR and FQNEAQ (reference sequence). The CDR3 sequence is 13 residues long. Trimming cost V 6 bases and J 8 bases, with 11 bases left between them. This CDR3 is CASSRVWDSPLHF. CDR3 bases: TGTGCCAGCAGTCGAGTGTGGGATTCACCCCTCCACTTT.

This clonotype was detected a few times. This chain links TRBV18 with TRBJ1-1; 9 bases align to TRBD1. Trimming removed 4 bases from V and 5 bases from J; junction bases left unmatched: 8. CDR1 is KGHSH and CDR2 is LQKENI in the germline V gene. The CDR3 is 15 amino acids. The CDR3 bases are TGTGCCAGCTCACAAGCACAGGGGGCCGGGACTGAAGCTTTCTTT. As protein: CASSQAQGAGTEAFF.